This is a list of T cell receptor beta chains from one sample in a study of PD-1 blockade in classical Hodgkin lymphoma. Profiled with immunoSEQ multiplex PCR; TCRdb holds only in-frame clones, not every one. The data show 55,000 to 75,000 clones, 71% seen once. Sample: peripheral blood mononuclear cells (PBMCs), taken before the second cycle of nivolumab. These receptors were obtained from a human donor with classical Hodgkin lymphoma. Both conserved end residues are part of each CDR3. A D gene is named only where the DNA matches it firmly. Clone size is not always given. Where it is, it says once, few, many or a class for expanded clones.

j_call: TRBJ2-1
clone_size: NA
d_call: TRBD1
v_call: TRBV11-2
cdr3_aa: CASRKKLTGGRLDEQFF
cdr3_nt: TGTGCCAGCAGAAAAAAACTAACAGGGGGGAGGCTGGATGAGCAGTTCTTC

j_call: TRBJ1-1
clone_size: NA
d_call: NA
v_call: TRBV19
cdr3_aa: CASSTKGGSEAFF
cdr3_nt: TGTGCCAGTAGTACTAAGGGTGGGTCTGAAGCTTTCTTT

j_call: TRBJ2-5
clone_size: few
d_call: TRBD2
v_call: TRBV5-1
cdr3_aa: CASTNLIAGDFQETQYF
cdr3_nt: TGCGCCAGCACGAACTTGATAGCGGGCGACTTTCAAGAGACCCAGTACTTC

j_call: TRBJ2-1
clone_size: NA
d_call: TRBD2
v_call: TRBV9
cdr3_aa: CASSVAGLAGPYNEQFF
cdr3_nt: TGTGCCAGCAGCGTGGCGGGACTAGCGGGACCCTACAATGAGCAGTTCTTC

j_call: TRBJ2-1
clone_size: NA
d_call: TRBD2
v_call: TRBV6-1
cdr3_aa: CASRTGLAGAYEQFF
cdr3_nt: TGTGCCAGCAGGACTGGCCTAGCGGGGGCCTATGAGCAGTTCTTC

j_call: TRBJ2-7
clone_size: few
d_call: TRBD2
v_call: TRBV6-5
cdr3_aa: CASRLAGGEQYF
cdr3_nt: TGTGCCAGCAGGCTAGCGGGAGGCGAGCAGTACTTC

j_call: TRBJ2-7
clone_size: few
d_call: TRBD2
v_call: TRBV27
cdr3_aa: CASSPLGLAGGPKEQYF
cdr3_nt: TGTGCCAGCAGTCCCTTGGGGCTAGCGGGGGGGCCGAAAGAGCAGTACTTC

j_call: TRBJ1-4
clone_size: NA
d_call: NA
v_call: TRBV28
cdr3_aa: CASSFTRFNEKLFF
cdr3_nt: TGTGCCAGCAGTTTTACCAGGTTTAATGAAAAACTGTTTTTT

j_call: TRBJ1-2
clone_size: once
d_call: NA
v_call: TRBV18
cdr3_aa: CASSAAGLGGYTF
cdr3_nt: TGTGCCAGCTCAGCCGCAGGTCTGGGAGGCTACACCTTC

j_call: TRBJ2-2
clone_size: few
d_call: NA
v_call: TRBV15
cdr3_aa: CATSFGWDFNTGELFF
cdr3_nt: TGTGCCACCAGCTTCGGATGGGACTTCAACACCGGGGAGCTGTTTTTT

j_call: TRBJ2-6
clone_size: NA
d_call: NA
v_call: TRBV18
cdr3_aa: CASTLSSGANVLTF
cdr3_nt: TGTGCCAGCACCCTCTCCTCTGGGGCCAACGTCCTGACTTTC

j_call: TRBJ2-6
clone_size: NA
d_call: NA
v_call: TRBV23-1
cdr3_aa: CASSHRSGANVLTF
cdr3_nt: TGCGCCAGCAGTCACCGCTCTGGGGCCAACGTCCTGACTTTC

j_call: TRBJ2-3
clone_size: NA
d_call: TRBD1
v_call: TRBV2
cdr3_aa: CASRRRQGSDTQYF
cdr3_nt: TGTGCCAGCAGGCGGAGACAGGGGTCAGATACGCAGTATTTT

j_call: TRBJ1-2
clone_size: NA
d_call: NA
v_call: TRBV5-5
cdr3_aa: CASSLAVQGNYGYTF
cdr3_nt: TGTGCCAGCAGCTTGGCCGTTCAGGGGAACTATGGCTACACCTTC

j_call: TRBJ2-7
clone_size: NA
d_call: TRBD1
v_call: TRBV2
cdr3_aa: CASKPTGASYEQYF
cdr3_nt: TGTGCCAGCAAGCCGACAGGGGCCTCCTACGAGCAGTACTTC

j_call: TRBJ2-1
clone_size: once
d_call: TRBD1
v_call: TRBV5-1
cdr3_aa: CASSVDRGKHNEQFF
cdr3_nt: TGCGCCAGCAGCGTGGACAGGGGGAAACACAATGAGCAGTTCTTC

j_call: TRBJ1-4
clone_size: NA
d_call: TRBD1
v_call: TRBV7-9
cdr3_aa: CASSPVQGIKDEKLFF
cdr3_nt: TGTGCCAGCAGCCCTGTACAGGGGATTAAAGATGAAAAACTGTTTTTT

j_call: TRBJ1-1
clone_size: once
d_call: NA
v_call: TRBV28
cdr3_aa: CASSFWVNTEAFF
cdr3_nt: TGTGCCAGCAGTTTTTGGGTGAACACTGAAGCTTTCTTT

j_call: TRBJ2-3
clone_size: NA
d_call: NA
v_call: TRBV19
cdr3_aa: CASTPGGPSAQYF
cdr3_nt: TGTGCCTCAACTCCGGGCGGTCCCTCGGCGCAGTATTTT

j_call: TRBJ2-1
clone_size: few
d_call: NA
v_call: TRBV11-2
cdr3_aa: CASRKNNEQFF
cdr3_nt: TGTGCCAGCAGGAAGAACAATGAGCAGTTCTTC

j_call: TRBJ2-7
clone_size: many
d_call: NA
v_call: TRBV11-2
cdr3_aa: CASSLADSRSYEQYF
cdr3_nt: TGTGCCAGCAGCTTAGCGGACTCCCGCTCCTACGAGCAGTACTTC

j_call: TRBJ2-5
clone_size: few
d_call: TRBD1
v_call: TRBV28
cdr3_aa: CASSQQGYQETQYF
cdr3_nt: TGTGCCAGCAGTCAACAGGGGTACCAAGAGACCCAGTACTTC

j_call: TRBJ2-1
clone_size: NA
d_call: TRBD2
v_call: TRBV10-2
cdr3_aa: CASSESGGGYNEQFF
cdr3_nt: TGCGCCAGCAGTGAGTCGGGGGGAGGGTACAATGAGCAGTTCTTC

j_call: TRBJ1-2
clone_size: NA
d_call: NA
v_call: TRBV6-1
cdr3_aa: CASSEVFAVSRGYTF
cdr3_nt: TGTGCCAGCAGTGAAGTCTTTGCCGTGTCGAGGGGCTACACCTTC

j_call: TRBJ2-7
clone_size: NA
d_call: NA
v_call: TRBV6-5
cdr3_aa: CASRGSGSYEQYF
cdr3_nt: TGTGCCAGCAGAGGTTCAGGGTCCTACGAGCAGTACTTC

j_call: TRBJ1-4
clone_size: once
d_call: NA
v_call: TRBV6-4
cdr3_aa: CASSDRGGEKLFF
cdr3_nt: TGTGCCAGCAGTGACAGGGGAGGGGAAAAACTGTTTTTT

j_call: TRBJ1-1
clone_size: NA
d_call: NA
v_call: TRBV5-4
cdr3_aa: CASSLRGTANTEAFF
cdr3_nt: TGTGCCAGCAGCCTACGCGGGACCGCAAACACTGAAGCTTTCTTT

j_call: TRBJ1-1
clone_size: few
d_call: TRBD1
v_call: TRBV23-1
cdr3_aa: CASSGTGGPKPEAFF
cdr3_nt: TGCGCCAGCAGTGGGACAGGGGGGCCGAAACCTGAAGCTTTCTTT

j_call: TRBJ1-2
clone_size: once
d_call: NA
v_call: TRBV6-1
cdr3_aa: CASSEYEVRNYGYTF
cdr3_nt: TGTGCCAGCAGTGAATACGAGGTCAGAAACTATGGCTACACCTTC

j_call: TRBJ2-2
clone_size: few
d_call: NA
v_call: TRBV6-5
cdr3_aa: CASGTFEGTGELFF
cdr3_nt: TGTGCCAGCGGGACTTTCGAAGGCACCGGGGAGCTGTTTTTT

j_call: TRBJ1-1
clone_size: once
d_call: NA
v_call: TRBV6-5
cdr3_aa: CASSLGSYTEAFF
cdr3_nt: TGTGCCAGCAGCCTTGGAAGCTACACTGAAGCTTTCTTT

j_call: TRBJ2-2
clone_size: NA
d_call: TRBD1
v_call: TRBV30
cdr3_aa: CAWSVTGTGGFGELFF
cdr3_nt: TGTGCCTGGAGTGTAACCGGGACAGGGGGCTTCGGGGAGCTGTTTTTT

j_call: TRBJ2-7
clone_size: NA
d_call: NA
v_call: TRBV10-3
cdr3_aa: CATLLENEQYF
cdr3_nt: TGTGCCACACTACTAGAGAACGAGCAGTACTTC